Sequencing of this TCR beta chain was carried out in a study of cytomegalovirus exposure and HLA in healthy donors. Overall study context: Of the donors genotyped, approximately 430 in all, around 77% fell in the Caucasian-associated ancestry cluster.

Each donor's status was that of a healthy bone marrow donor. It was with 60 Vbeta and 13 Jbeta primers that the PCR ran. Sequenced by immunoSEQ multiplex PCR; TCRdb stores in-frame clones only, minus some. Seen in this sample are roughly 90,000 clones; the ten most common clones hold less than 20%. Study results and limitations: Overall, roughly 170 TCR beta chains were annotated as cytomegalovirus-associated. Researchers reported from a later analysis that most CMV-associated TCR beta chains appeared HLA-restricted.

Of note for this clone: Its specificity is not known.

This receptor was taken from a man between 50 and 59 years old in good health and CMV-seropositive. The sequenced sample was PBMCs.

CDR3 amino acids: CASSPEGFGTGDELDYGYTF. CDR3 bases: TGTGCCAGCAGCCCAGAGGGTTTCGGGACAGGGGATGAGTTGGACTATGGCTACACCTTC. The chain couples TRBV11-3 to TRBJ1-2; the match to TRBD1 covers 10 bases. With V trimmed by 5 bases and J by 3 bases, 21 bases remained unmatched. Germline V CDR1 and CDR2: SGHNT, YENEEA. The CDR3 runs 20 residues.